The clone carrying this TCR beta chain was counted only a few times. Antigen specificity is unknown. MiXCR was run by TCRdb on the reads, yielding one entry per CDR3 protein. The data show some 120,000 distinct CDR3 sequences, about 9.5% seen once. The data belong to a study of T cell repertoires in cytomegalovirus infection. The V end was cut by 3 bases, the J end by 9 bases, with 11 bases between. The CDR3 has 12 amino acids. Study-wide points: Across the ex vivo response, the dominant clonotypes were HLA-C-restricted CMV-specific TCR beta clonotypes.

The chain is built from TRBV12-3 or TRBV12-4 and TRBJ1-1; D unresolved. Sample: PBMCs, sequenced either directly or after in vitro stimulation (not recorded which). This sequence was found in a human donor in good health (CMV status not recorded). Some clones in this sample may be carry-over from other donors' samples. The CDR3 DNA reads TGTGCCAGCAGTTTGGGCAGTATAAAAGCTTTCTTT. It codes for CASSLGSIKAFF.